This TCR beta chain was recorded in a study of T cell responses to AZD1222 COVID-19 vaccine. Pooling of second doses given at about 4 or about 12 weeks was done. Points from the study as a whole: Reportedly, close to half of spike-specific TCRs are directed against unmutated variant regions. The study identified only 6 or 7 AZD1222 recipients as seropositive at baseline. Compared with day 0, the breadth and depth of the Spike-specific TCR repertoire rose significantly after two doses of AZD1222.

Details on this clone: Its specificity is unknown.

Clones were sequenced by immunoSEQ multiplex PCR, and TCRdb holds only the in-frame ones, with some missing. In the table there are around 120,000 clones, around 90% of which are singletons. The CDR3 extends over 15 amino acids. V dropped 4 bases and J dropped 6 bases, with 14 bases sitting between them. V usage is TRBV5-3 and J usage is TRBJ1-6; tentatively, D is TRBD1 (6 bases). TRBV5-3 is identified as an open reading frame with a role that is uncertain. The receptor was derived from an adult who received the AZD1222 COVID-19 vaccine. The sample was peripheral blood, taken 28 days after the second AZD1222 dose. The CDR3 DNA is TGTGCCAGAAGCCATCCCAAAGGGGGTAATTCACCCCTCCACTTT. This encodes CARSHPKGGNSPLHF.